This TCR beta chain was recovered during a study of blood T cell repertoires in COVID-19. Per germline, CDR1 SGHTA and CDR2 FQGTGA. Losses at the gene ends were 1 base for V and 0 bases for J; bases not matched to a gene: 10. The CDR3 has 18 amino acids. Repertoires were generated with immunoSEQ multiplex PCR, while TCRdb's copy carries only in-frame clones and drops some. The sample carries over 150,000 clones, about four fifths recorded once. J is TRBJ1-1 and V is TRBV7-3; TRBD1 aligns across 8 bases. Sequencing used PBMCs or T cells enriched from blood (not recorded which). The TCR originated in a woman aged 25 to 45 who had recovered from COVID-19. CDR3 amino acids: CASSLNPPTGAMNTEAFF. CDR3 nucleotide sequence: TGTGCCAGCAGCTTAAACCCCCCGACAGGGGCAATGAACACTGAAGCTTTCTTT.